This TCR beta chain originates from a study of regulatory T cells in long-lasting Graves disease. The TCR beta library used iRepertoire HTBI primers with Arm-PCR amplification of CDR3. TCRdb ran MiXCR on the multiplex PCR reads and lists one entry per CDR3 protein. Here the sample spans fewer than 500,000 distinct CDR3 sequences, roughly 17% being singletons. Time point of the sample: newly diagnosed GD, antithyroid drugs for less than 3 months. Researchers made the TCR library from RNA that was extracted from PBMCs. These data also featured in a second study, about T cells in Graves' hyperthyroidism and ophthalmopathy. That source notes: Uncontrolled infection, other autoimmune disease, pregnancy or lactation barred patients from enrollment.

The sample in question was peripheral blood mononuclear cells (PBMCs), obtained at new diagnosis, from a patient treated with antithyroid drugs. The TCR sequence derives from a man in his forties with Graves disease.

Here the CDR3 DNA reads TGCGCCAGCAGCCCGCAGGGACTAGCCGAGACCCAGTACTTC. Its translation: CASSPQGLAETQYF. The chain uses TRBV4-1 and TRBJ2-5, with 9 positions matching TRBD2. The CDR3 has 14 residues. Unmatched junction bases numbered 5, after V lost 4 bases and J lost 5 bases. The germline V gene encodes CDR1 MGHRA and CDR2 YSYEKL.